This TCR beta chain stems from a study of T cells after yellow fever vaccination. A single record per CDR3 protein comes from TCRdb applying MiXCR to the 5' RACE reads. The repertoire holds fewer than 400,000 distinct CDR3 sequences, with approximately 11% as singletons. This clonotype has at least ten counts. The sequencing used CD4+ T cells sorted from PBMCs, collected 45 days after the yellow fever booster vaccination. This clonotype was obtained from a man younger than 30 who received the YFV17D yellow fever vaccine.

CDR3 sequence: CASSSDRGLRGYTF. In DNA, the CDR3 is TGCGCCAGCAGCTCCGACAGGGGGCTTCGGGGCTACACCTTC. The chain recombines TRBV5-1 with TRBJ1-2; TRBD1 matches at 10 bases. Per germline, CDR1 SGHRS and CDR2 YFSETQ. The CDR3 runs to 14 residues. Germline trimming cut 3 bases from V and 8 bases from J; bases unmatched to any gene: 7.